These 22 T cell receptor beta chains came from one sample sequenced in a study of shared clonotypes between healthy human individuals. Naivety among CD8 cells was defined by CD45RO negativity and positive CCR7 selection, thereby excluding terminally differentiated effector memory CD45RA+ cells. Assay: immunoSEQ multiplex PCR; the TCRdb copy retains only in-frame clones and omits some. The sample consists of about 2 million clones, approximately 95% of them appearing once. The specimen was naive CD8+ T cells sorted from blood. All receptors come from a man between 18 and 29 years old in good health.

The chain joins TRBV29-1 to TRBJ2-5, with 7 bases aligning to TRBD2. CDR1 and CDR2 from the germline V gene are SQVTM and ANQGSEA. CDR3 length equals 13 residues. Trimming cost V 3 bases and J 9 bases; bases outside gene matches: 10. The CDR3 loop is CSVEGGESAAQYF. DNA for the CDR3: TGCAGCGTTGAGGGGGGGGAGTCTGCGGCCCAGTACTTC.

The chain uses TRBV28 and TRBJ2-1; 8 positions match TRBD2. The CDR3 is 14 amino acids. Germline CDR1 reads MDHEN; CDR2 reads SYDVKM. The J segment lost 9 bases and the V segment lost 5 bases, leaving 9 bases of the junction unmatched. The CDR3 protein is CASSTTGGASEQFF. The CDR3, as DNA: TGTGCCAGCAGTACAACCGGGGGGGCCAGTGAGCAGTTCTTC.

J is TRBJ2-1 and V is TRBV4-1; D gene uncertain. CDR3 length equals 15 residues. The germline gives CDR1 MGHRA, CDR2 YSYEKL. Trimming removed 4 bases at V and 0 bases at J, with 10 bases between. The CDR3 protein is CASSPMSSSYNEQFF. The CDR3 region has the DNA TGCGCCAGCAGCCCCATGAGTTCCTCCTACAATGAGCAGTTCTTC.

The table lists this clone with a count of one. The chain recombines TRBV4-1 with TRBJ1-4; D is undetermined. Trimming took off 4 bases at V and 8 bases at J, with 5 bases between the two ends. The CDR3 contains 11 residues. Per germline, CDR1 MGHRA and CDR2 YSYEKL. This CDR3 reads CASSLREKLFF. The CDR3, as DNA: TGCGCCAGCAGCCTACGGGAAAAACTGTTTTTT.

This rearrangement joins TRBV18 to TRBJ1-4; 9 bases agree with TRBD1. Germline trimming cut 5 bases from V and 7 bases from J; bases unmatched to any gene: 8. This CDR3 has 15 residues. In germline, CDR1 is KGHSH, CDR2 LQKENI. CDR3 coding DNA: TGTGCCAGCTCATCCACAGGGGGCGGGAGTGAAAAACTGTTTTTT. Amino acid sequence: CASSSTGGGSEKLFF.

This clone was picked up one time. The chain joins TRBV27 to TRBJ1-1; 9 positions match TRBD1. V lost 1 base, J lost 0 bases, and 6 bases stayed unmatched. Germline loops: CDR1 MNHEY, CDR2 SMNVEV (reference sequence). CDR3 length: 17 amino acids. CDR3: CASSLLDRGPLNTEAFF. CDR3 bases: TGTGCCAGCAGTTTATTGGACAGGGGACCCCTGAACACTGAAGCTTTCTTT.

The chain combines TRBV4-1 with TRBJ2-3; 13 positions match TRBD2. The CDR3 spans 18 residues. Trimming removed 4 bases from V and 4 bases from J; junction bases left unmatched: 11. Germline V CDR1 and CDR2: MGHRA, YSYEKL. In DNA form, the CDR3 reads TGCGCCAGCAGCCGGACAGGACTAGCGGGGGAAATGGCAGATACGCAGTATTTT. The encoded protein is CASSRTGLAGEMADTQYF.

The V call is TRBV6-8, the J call TRBJ2-2, with D unclear. CDR3 size: 16 residues. V was cut by 3 bases and J by 1 base, with 12 bases left in between. CDR1 is MNHGY and CDR2 is SAAAGT in the germline V gene. The DNA of the CDR3 is TGTGCCAGCAGTTATGTGAACAGCTTGAACACCGGGGAGCTGTTTTTT. The encoded protein is CASSYVNSLNTGELFF.

The DNA of the CDR3 is TGTGCCAGCAGTGAAGCGGGAGGAGGCGGCGAGCAGTACTTC. Its protein is CASSEAGGGGEQYF. J is TRBJ2-7 and V is TRBV6-1, with D tentatively TRBD2 (6 bases). Trimming pared 0 bases from V and 6 bases from J, leaving 12 bases between. From germline, CDR1 is MNHNS and CDR2 SASEGT. The CDR3 totals 14 residues.

The CDR3 is CASSGDSNYGYTF. The CDR3 region has the DNA TGTGCCAGCAGCGGGGACAGCAACTATGGCTACACCTTC. The chain employs TRBV7-9 and TRBJ1-2, with 7 bases aligning to TRBD1. CDR1 is SEHNR and CDR2 is FQNEAQ in the germline V gene (reference sequence). There are 13 residues in the CDR3. V shed 5 bases and J 2 bases; nucleotides not matched to a gene: 2.

The V call is TRBV6-1, the J call TRBJ2-1, with D possibly being TRBD1 or TRBD2 (5 bases each). The germline CDR1 and CDR2 sequences are MNHNS and SASEGT. The CDR3 length is 14 residues. The ends were cut back, 6 bases at V and 7 bases at J, with 16 bases in the middle. The CDR3 loop is CASSGTTRTNEQFF. The CDR3 DNA is TGTGCCAGCAGCGGGACGACTCGAACAAATGAGCAGTTCTTC.

The chain has TRBV4-1 and TRBJ2-7, with TRBD2 identical over 11 bases. The length of the CDR3 is 16 residues. CDR1 MGHRA and CDR2 YSYEKL come from the germline V gene. V lost 0 bases to trimming and J lost 0 bases; unmatched junction nucleotides: 1. The CDR3 nucleotides are TGCGCCAGCAGCCAAGACCTAGCGGGAGGCTCCTACGAGCAGTACTTC. Residues: CASSQDLAGGSYEQYF.

The chain employs TRBV4-1 and TRBJ2-3; 13 bases are shared with TRBD2. Trimming at V came to 4 bases and at J to 3 bases, leaving 10 bases not matched to a gene. Germline V gene sequence: CDR1 MGHRA, CDR2 YSYEKL. The CDR3 length is 18 residues. Here the CDR3 reads CASSPHGLAGERTDTQYF. The CDR3 DNA follows: TGCGCCAGCAGCCCTCACGGACTAGCGGGGGAACGTACAGATACGCAGTATTTT.

The rearrangement uses TRBV11-2 and TRBJ1-2; 8 bases are a match to TRBD1. V lost 2 bases and J lost 4; bases outside the gene matches: 15. Germline V CDR1 and CDR2: SGHAT, FQNNGV. This CDR3 has 18 residues. This chain's CDR3 is CASSLRADRAYSVYGYTF. The CDR3 DNA sequence: TGTGCCAGCAGCTTACGCGCGGACAGGGCCTACTCGGTCTATGGCTACACCTTC.

V gene TRBV4-1 combines with J gene TRBJ2-1; 15 positions match TRBD2. Trimming took 4 bases from V and 13 from J; bases not matched to a gene: 8. CDR3 length: 15 residues. Germline CDR1 MGHRA, CDR2 YSYEKL. CDR3 loop: CASSLGLAGGLEQFF. The CDR3 nucleotides read TGCGCCAGCAGCCTTGGACTAGCGGGAGGGCTGGAACAGTTCTTC.

As concerns this clone: This specimen includes other DNA sequences encoding the same CDR3. The chain carries TRBV15 and TRBJ1-4; perhaps TRBD1 as D (5 bases). From germline, CDR1 is LNHNV and CDR2 YYDKDF (reference sequence). V lost 5 bases to trimming and J lost 5 bases, with 12 bases between them. The CDR3 has 14 amino acids. The CDR3 spells CATSRGGENEKLFF. The CDR3 region has the DNA TGTGCCACCAGCCGCGGGGGAGAAAATGAAAAACTGTTTTTT.

This clone was seen once. The chain combines TRBV10-1 with TRBJ2-1; TRBD1 is a possible D gene (5 bases). Germline CDR1 and CDR2: WNHNN and SYGVQD (reference sequence). The CDR3 is 12 residues long. The ends were cut back, 8 bases at V and 10 bases at J, with 15 bases in the middle. CDR3 nucleotides: TGCGCCAGCTCAGAAAGGGGTTCGGAGCAGTTCTTC. Protein sequence: CASSERGSEQFF.

This chain connects TRBV27 to TRBJ2-7, with TRBD2 matching 10 bases. The length of the CDR3 is 16 residues. V lost 6 bases to trimming and J lost 3 bases; unmatched junction nucleotides: 11. Germline V gene sequence: CDR1 MNHEY, CDR2 SMNVEV (reference sequence). The CDR3 loop reads CASRPSGGGALYEQYF. The CDR3 DNA reads TGTGCCAGCAGGCCCAGCGGGGGGGGTGCCCTCTACGAGCAGTACTTC.

The CDR3 DNA reads TGTGCCAGCAGGTGGACAGGGCAGAACACTGAAGCTTTCTTT. It specifies CASRWTGQNTEAFF. This chain connects TRBV28 to TRBJ1-1, with TRBD1 matching 8 bases. CDR3 length: 14 amino acids. Germline CDR1 reads MDHEN; CDR2 reads SYDVKM. The V gene end was trimmed by 6 bases and the J gene end by 1 base; junction bases not matched to a gene: 4.

The V call is TRBV9, the J call TRBJ1-1; D unclear. V lost 3 bases and J 6 bases, leaving 15 bases between the germline ends. CDR3 length: 14 amino acids. Germline V CDR1 and CDR2: SGDLS, YYNGEE. CDR3 DNA: TGTGCCAGCAGCGGAGGCGGGTTTGCGGCTGAAGCTTTCTTT. Encoded protein: CASSGGGFAAEAFF. Full variable domain (missing parts from reference TRBV9 and TRBJ1-1): DSGVTQTPKHLITATGQRVTLRCSPRSGDLSVYWYQQSLDQGLQFLIQYYNGEERAKGNILERFSAQQFPDLHSELNLSSLELGDSALYFCASSGGGFAAEAFFGQGTRLTVV.

In this sample, this clone turned up once. The gene calls are TRBV9 and TRBJ2-3, with 7 bases aligning to TRBD2. The germline V gene has CDR1 SGDLS and CDR2 YYNGEE. The CDR3 is made up of 13 amino acids. V shed 7 bases and J 6 bases; nucleotides not matched to a gene: 8. The CDR3 bases are TGTGCCAGCGGAGGCGGGAGCGGGGATACGCAGTATTTT. It encodes CASGGGSGDTQYF.

The V gene is TRBV5-1, the J gene TRBJ2-1; D is unresolved. Germline V gene lookup returns CDR1 SGHRS and CDR2 YFSETQ. The CDR3 covers 15 residues. V was pared by 4 bases and J by 0 bases, with 11 bases between. The CDR3 protein is CASSLELPSYNEQFF. CDR3 bases: TGCGCCAGCAGCCTTGAGCTACCCTCCTACAATGAGCAGTTCTTC.